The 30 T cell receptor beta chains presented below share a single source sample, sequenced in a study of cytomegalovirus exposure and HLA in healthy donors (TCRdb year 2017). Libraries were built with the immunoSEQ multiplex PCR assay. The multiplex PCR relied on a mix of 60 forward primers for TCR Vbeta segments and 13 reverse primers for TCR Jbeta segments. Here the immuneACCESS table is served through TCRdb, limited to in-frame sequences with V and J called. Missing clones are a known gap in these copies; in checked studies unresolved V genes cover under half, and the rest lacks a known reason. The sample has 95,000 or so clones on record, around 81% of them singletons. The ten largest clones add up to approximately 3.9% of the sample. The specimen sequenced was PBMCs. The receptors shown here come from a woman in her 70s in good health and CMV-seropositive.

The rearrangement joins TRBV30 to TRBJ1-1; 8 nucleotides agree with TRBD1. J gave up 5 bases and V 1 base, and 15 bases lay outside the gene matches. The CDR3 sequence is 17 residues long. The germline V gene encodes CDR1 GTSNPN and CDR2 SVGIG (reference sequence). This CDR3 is CAWSAFLTGALPTEAFF. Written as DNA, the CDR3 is TGTGCCTGGAGTGCGTTCCTGACAGGGGCCCTGCCAACTGAAGCTTTCTTT. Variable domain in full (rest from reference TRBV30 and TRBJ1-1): SQTIHQWPATLVQPVGSPLSLECTVEGTSNPNLYWYRQAAGRGLQLLFYSVGIGQISSEVPQNLSASRPQDRQFILSSKKLLLSDSGFYLCAWSAFLTGALPTEAFFGQGTRLTVV.

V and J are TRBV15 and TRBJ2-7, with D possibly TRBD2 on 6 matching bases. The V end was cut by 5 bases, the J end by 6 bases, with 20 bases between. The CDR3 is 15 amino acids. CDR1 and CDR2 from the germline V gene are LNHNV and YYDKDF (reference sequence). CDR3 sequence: CATSPPGRDWSEQYF. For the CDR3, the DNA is TGTGCCACCAGCCCACCGGGACGGGACTGGTCCGAGCAGTACTTC.

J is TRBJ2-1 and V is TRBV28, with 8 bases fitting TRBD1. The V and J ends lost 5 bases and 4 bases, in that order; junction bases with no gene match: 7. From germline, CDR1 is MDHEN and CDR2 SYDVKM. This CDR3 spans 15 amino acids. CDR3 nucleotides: TGTGCCAGCAGTCCCGGGACAGGCCTTTACAATGAGCAGTTCTTC. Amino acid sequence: CASSPGTGLYNEQFF.

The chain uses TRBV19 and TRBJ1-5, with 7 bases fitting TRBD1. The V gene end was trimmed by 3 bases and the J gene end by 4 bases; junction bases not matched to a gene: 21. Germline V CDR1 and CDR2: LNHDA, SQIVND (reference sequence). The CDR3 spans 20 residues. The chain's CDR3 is CASSIVVKLTGKRSNQPQHF. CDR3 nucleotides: TGTGCCAGTAGTATTGTGGTCAAGTTGACAGGGAAGAGGTCGAATCAGCCCCAGCATTTT.

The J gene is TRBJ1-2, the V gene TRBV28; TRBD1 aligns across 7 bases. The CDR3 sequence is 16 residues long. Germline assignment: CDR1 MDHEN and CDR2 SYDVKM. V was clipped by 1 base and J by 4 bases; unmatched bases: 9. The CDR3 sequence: CASSLYGDRSPYGYTF. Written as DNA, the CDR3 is TGTGCCAGCAGTTTATACGGGGACAGAAGCCCCTATGGCTACACCTTC.

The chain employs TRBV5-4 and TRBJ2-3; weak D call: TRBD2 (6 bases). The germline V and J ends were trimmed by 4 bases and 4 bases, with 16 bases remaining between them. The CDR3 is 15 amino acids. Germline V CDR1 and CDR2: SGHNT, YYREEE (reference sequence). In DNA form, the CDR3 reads TGTGCCAGCAGCCCGGTTCGGGAGCTCGCAGATACGCAGTATTTT. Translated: CASSPVRELADTQYF. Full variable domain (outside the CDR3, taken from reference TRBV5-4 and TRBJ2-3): ETGVTQSPTHLIKTRGQQVTLRCSSQSGHNTVSWYQQALGQGPQFIFQYYREEENGRGNFPPRFSGLQFPNYSSELNVNALELDDSALYLCASSPVRELADTQYFGPGTRLTVL.

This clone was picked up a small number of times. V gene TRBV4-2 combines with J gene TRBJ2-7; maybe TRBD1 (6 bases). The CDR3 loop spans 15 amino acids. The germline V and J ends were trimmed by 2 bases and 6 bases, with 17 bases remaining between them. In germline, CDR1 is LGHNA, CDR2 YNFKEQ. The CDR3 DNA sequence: TGTGCCAGCAGCCAACCCACAGGGCTAGGTTCCGAGCAGTACTTC. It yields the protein CASSQPTGLGSEQYF.

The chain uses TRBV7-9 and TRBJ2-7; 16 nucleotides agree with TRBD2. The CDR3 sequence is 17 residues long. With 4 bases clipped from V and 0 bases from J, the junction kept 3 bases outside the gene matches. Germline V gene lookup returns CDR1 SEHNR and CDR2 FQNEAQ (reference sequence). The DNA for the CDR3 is TGTGCCAGCAGCTGGGGACTAGCGGGAGGGAGCTCCTACGAGCAGTACTTC. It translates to CASSWGLAGGSSYEQYF.

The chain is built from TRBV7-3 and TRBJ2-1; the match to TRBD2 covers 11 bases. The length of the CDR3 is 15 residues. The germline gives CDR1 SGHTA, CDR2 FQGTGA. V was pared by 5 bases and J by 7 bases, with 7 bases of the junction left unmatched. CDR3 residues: CASSSTSGSLNEQFF. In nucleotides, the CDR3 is TGTGCCAGCAGCAGTACTAGCGGGAGTTTAAATGAGCAGTTCTTC.

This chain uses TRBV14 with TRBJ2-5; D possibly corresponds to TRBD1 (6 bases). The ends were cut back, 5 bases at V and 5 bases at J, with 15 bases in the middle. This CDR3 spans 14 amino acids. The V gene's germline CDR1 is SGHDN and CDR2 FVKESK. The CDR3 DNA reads TGTGCCAGCAGCGCATGGGACACCTCCGAGACCCAGTACTTC. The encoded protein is CASSAWDTSETQYF.

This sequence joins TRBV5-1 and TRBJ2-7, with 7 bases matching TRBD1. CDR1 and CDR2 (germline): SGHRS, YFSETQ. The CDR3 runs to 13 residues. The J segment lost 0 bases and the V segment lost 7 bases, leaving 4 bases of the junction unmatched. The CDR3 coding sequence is TGCGCCAGCGGCCGGGACAGCTCCTACGAGCAGTACTTC. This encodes CASGRDSSYEQYF.

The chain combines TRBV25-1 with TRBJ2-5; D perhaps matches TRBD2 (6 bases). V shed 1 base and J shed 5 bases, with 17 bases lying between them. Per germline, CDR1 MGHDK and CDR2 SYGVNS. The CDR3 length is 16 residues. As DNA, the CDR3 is TGTGCCAGCAGTGAATTCGGCGGGAACCTTGGGGAGACCCAGTACTTC. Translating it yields CASSEFGGNLGETQYF.

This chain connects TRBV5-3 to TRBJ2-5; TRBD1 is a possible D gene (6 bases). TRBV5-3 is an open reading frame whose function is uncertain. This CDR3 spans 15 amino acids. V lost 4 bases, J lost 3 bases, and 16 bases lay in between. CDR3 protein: CARSAPGTPKETQYF. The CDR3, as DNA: TGTGCCAGAAGCGCACCCGGGACACCGAAAGAGACCCAGTACTTC.

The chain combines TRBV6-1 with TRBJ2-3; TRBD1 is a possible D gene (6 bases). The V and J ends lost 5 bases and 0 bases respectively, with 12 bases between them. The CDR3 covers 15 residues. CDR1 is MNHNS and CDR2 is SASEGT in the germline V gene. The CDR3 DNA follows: TGTGCCAGCAGTAATCAGGGGTCTAGCACAGATACGCAGTATTTT. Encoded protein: CASSNQGSSTDTQYF.

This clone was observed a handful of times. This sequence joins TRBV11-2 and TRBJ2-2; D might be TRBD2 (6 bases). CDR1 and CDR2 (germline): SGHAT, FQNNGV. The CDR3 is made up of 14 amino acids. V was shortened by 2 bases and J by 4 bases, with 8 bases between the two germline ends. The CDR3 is CASSLRGLTGELFF. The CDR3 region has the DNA TGTGCCAGCAGCTTAAGGGGACTCACCGGGGAGCTGTTTTTT. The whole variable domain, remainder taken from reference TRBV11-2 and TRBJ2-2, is EAGVAQSPRYKIIEKRQSVAFWCNPISGHATLYWYQQILGQGPKLLIQFQNNGVVDDSQLPKDRFSAERLKGVDSTLKIQPAKLEDSAVYLCASSLRGLTGELFFGEGSRLTVL.

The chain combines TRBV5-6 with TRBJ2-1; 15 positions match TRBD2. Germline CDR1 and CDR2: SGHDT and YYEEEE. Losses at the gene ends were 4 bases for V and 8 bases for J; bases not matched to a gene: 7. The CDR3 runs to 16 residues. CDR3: CASSVGLAGGPYEQFF. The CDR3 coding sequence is TGTGCCAGCAGCGTGGGACTAGCGGGAGGCCCCTATGAGCAGTTCTTC. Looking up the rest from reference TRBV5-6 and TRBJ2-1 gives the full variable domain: DAGVTQSPTHLIKTRGQQVTLRCSPKSGHDTVSWYQQALGQGPQFIFQYYEEEERQRGNFPDRFSGHQFPNYSSELNVNALLLGDSALYLCASSVGLAGGPYEQFFGPGTRLTVL.

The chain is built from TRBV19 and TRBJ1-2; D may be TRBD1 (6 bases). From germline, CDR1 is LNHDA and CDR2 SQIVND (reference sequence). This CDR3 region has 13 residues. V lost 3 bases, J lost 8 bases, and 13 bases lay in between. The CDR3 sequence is CASSISRGGGYTF. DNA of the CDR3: TGTGCCAGTAGTATTAGCAGGGGCGGAGGCTACACCTTC. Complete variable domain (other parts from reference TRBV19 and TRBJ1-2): DGGITQSPKYLFRKEGQNVTLSCEQNLNHDAMYWYRQDPGQGLRLIYYSQIVNDFQKGDIAEGYSVSREKKESFPLTVTSAQKNPTAFYLCASSISRGGGYTFGSGTRLTVV.

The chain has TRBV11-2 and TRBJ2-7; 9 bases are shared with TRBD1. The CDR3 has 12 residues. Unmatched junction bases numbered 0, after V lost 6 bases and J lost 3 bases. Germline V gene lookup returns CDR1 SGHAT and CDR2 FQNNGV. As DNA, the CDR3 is TGTGCCAGCAGGGACAGGGGCTACGAGCAGTACTTC. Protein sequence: CASRDRGYEQYF.

DNA for the CDR3: TGTGCCAGCAGCTCTCGACCCTCCGGGGAGCAGTTCTTC. Protein sequence: CASSSRPSGEQFF. The chain uses TRBV7-8 and TRBJ2-1; D not certain. The CDR3 runs to 13 residues. Deletions cut 4 bases from V and 10 bases from J, with 14 bases between. From germline, CDR1 is SGHVS and CDR2 FQNEAQ.

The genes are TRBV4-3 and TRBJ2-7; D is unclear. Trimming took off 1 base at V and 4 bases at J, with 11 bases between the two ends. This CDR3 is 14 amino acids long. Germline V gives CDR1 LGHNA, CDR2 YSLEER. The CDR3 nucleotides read TGCGCCAGCAGCCAAGGGGCTACTGGATACGAGCAGTACTTC. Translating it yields CASSQGATGYEQYF.

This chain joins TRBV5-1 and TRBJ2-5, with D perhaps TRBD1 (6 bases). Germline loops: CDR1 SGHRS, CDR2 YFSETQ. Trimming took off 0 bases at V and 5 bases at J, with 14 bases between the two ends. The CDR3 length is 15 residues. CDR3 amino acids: CASSLVSGQGETQYF. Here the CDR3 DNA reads TGCGCCAGCAGCTTGGTGTCGGGGCAGGGGGAGACCCAGTACTTC.

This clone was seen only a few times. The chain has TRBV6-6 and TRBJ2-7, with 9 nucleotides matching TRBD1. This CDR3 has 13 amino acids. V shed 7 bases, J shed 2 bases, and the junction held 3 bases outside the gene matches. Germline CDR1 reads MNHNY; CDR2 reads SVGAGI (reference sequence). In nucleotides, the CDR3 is TGTGCCAGCACCGGACAGGGGACCTACGAGCAGTACTTC. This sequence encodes CASTGQGTYEQYF.

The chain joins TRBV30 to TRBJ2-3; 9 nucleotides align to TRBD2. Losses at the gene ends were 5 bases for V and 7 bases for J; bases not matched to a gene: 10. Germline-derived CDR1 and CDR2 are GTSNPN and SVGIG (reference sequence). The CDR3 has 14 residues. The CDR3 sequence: CAWAPGAGGNTQYF. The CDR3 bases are TGTGCCTGGGCCCCCGGAGCGGGAGGTAATACGCAGTATTTT.

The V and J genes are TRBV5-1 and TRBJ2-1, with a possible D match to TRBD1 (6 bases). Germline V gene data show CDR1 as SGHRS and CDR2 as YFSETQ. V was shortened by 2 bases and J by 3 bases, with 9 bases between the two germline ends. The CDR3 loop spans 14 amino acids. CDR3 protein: CASSFGGNYNEQFF. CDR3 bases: TGCGCCAGCAGCTTTGGGGGCAACTACAATGAGCAGTTCTTC.

Here the CDR3 reads CASSRQGDNQPQHF. DNA of the CDR3: TGTGCCAGCAGCCGACAGGGGGACAATCAGCCCCAGCATTTT. The V and J genes are TRBV6-1 and TRBJ1-5; 9 nucleotides agree with TRBD1. This CDR3 is 14 amino acids long. CDR1 is MNHNS, CDR2 SASEGT, per germline. V lost 6 bases and J lost 3; bases outside the gene matches: 3.

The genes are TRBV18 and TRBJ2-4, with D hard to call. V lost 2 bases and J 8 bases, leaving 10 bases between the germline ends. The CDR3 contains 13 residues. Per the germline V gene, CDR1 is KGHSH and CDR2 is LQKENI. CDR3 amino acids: CASSPVSTDIQYF. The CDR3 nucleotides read TGTGCCAGCTCACCAGTCTCTACGGACATTCAGTACTTC.

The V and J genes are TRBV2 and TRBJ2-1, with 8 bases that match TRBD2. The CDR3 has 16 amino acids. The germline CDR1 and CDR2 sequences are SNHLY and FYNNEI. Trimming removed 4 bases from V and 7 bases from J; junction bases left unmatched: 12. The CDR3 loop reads CASSGNSGTFLNEQFF. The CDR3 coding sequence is TGTGCCAGCAGTGGAAATAGCGGGACCTTCCTGAATGAGCAGTTCTTC.

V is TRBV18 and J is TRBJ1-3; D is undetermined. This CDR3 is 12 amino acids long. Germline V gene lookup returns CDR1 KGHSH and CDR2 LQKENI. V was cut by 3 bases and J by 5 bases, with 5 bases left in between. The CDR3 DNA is TGTGCCAGCTCACCCGACAGAAACACCATATATTTT. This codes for CASSPDRNTIYF.

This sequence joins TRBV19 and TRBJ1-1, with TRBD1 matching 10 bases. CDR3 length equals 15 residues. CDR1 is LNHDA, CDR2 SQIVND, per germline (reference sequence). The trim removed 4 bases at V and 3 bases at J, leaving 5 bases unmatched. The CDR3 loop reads CASSTRDRGYTEAFF. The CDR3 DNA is TGTGCCAGTAGTACCCGGGACAGGGGTTACACTGAAGCTTTCTTT.

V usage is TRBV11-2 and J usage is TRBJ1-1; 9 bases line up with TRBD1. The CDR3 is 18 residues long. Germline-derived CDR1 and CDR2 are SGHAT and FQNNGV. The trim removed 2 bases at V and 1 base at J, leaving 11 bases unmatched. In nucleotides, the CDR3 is TGTGCCAGCAGCTTAAGACCGGGACAGGGTGTGTGGAACACTGAAGCTTTCTTT. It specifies CASSLRPGQGVWNTEAFF.